Shown below are 10 T cell receptor beta chains from a single sample sequenced in a study of T-cell reconstitution after alpha-beta-depleted transplantation in children. Using unique molecular identifiers, the investigators prepared the TCRbeta library. TCRdb re-derived calls from the PCR reads in MiXCR, one entry per CDR3 protein. The sample includes about 510,000 distinct CDR3 sequences, 9.5% to 12% of them seen just once. Sequenced material: PBMCs, mostly from graft donor cells, taken 180 days after TCRalphabeta/CD19-depleted stem cell transplant. Receptor source: a female patient aged 2-10 years who had a stem cell transplant for aplastic anemia, so the T cells may come from the graft donor.

The rearrangement joins TRBV6-1 to TRBJ2-5; D gene uncertain. Trimming removed 6 bases from V and 0 bases from J, with 11 bases in between. Germline-derived CDR1 and CDR2 are MNHNS and SASEGT. The CDR3 contains 14 residues. DNA for the CDR3: TGTGCCAGCAGCCTCAACGGACACCAAGAGACCCAGTACTTC. It translates to CASSLNGHQETQYF.

This clonotype was seen many times. The rearrangement uses TRBV12-3 or TRBV12-4 and TRBJ2-3; D may match TRBD1 or TRBD2 (5 bases each). This CDR3 contains 13 residues. The V end lost 6 bases, the J end lost 2 bases, and 9 bases lay between the germline ends. CDR3 loop: CASRPGTTDTQYF. The CDR3 nucleotides are TGTGCCAGCAGACCCGGGACCACAGATACGCAGTATTTT.

The rearrangement uses TRBV5-1 and TRBJ1-2; 10 nucleotides align to TRBD1. Germline V lookup: CDR1 SGHRS, CDR2 YFSETQ. Unmatched junction bases numbered 6, after V lost 3 bases and J lost 7 bases. The CDR3 covers 14 residues. CDR3 DNA: TGCGCCAGCAGCTCAGGACAGGGGGTCGGTGGCTACACCTTC. Its protein is CASSSGQGVGGYTF.

This clonotype was observed at least ten times. This CDR3 is CASSLSQGRNEQFF. The CDR3 DNA reads TGTGCCAGCAGTTTGTCGCAGGGACGCAATGAGCAGTTCTTC. V gene TRBV28 combines with J gene TRBJ2-1; the D gene could be TRBD1 or TRBD2 (5 bases each). The CDR3 loop spans 14 amino acids. Looked up from germline, CDR1 is MDHEN and CDR2 is SYDVKM. The V gene lost 3 bases and the J gene lost 6 bases, with 12 bases spanning the gap.

This clonotype was seen more than once but under ten times. The V and J genes are TRBV28 and TRBJ1-2; D perhaps matches TRBD1 (6 bases). Looked up from germline, CDR1 is MDHEN and CDR2 is SYDVKM. The V end was cut by 5 bases, the J end by 0 bases, with 13 bases between. The CDR3 covers 15 residues. The CDR3 loop is CASSEEGVTNYGYTF. CDR3 sequence (DNA): TGTGCCAGCAGTGAGGAGGGGGTTACTAACTATGGCTACACCTTC.

This chain connects TRBV12-3 or TRBV12-4 to TRBJ1-5; possible D gene TRBD1, 6 bases. V shed 3 bases and J shed 6 bases, with 15 bases lying between them. The CDR3 extends over 15 amino acids. CDR3 sequence: CASSFHPTGIQPQHF. The CDR3 region has the DNA TGTGCCAGCAGTTTCCACCCAACAGGGATTCAGCCCCAGCATTTT.

This clonotype was detected many times. V and J are TRBV12-3 or TRBV12-4 and TRBJ1-1; D remains unclear. This CDR3 region has 12 residues. Trimming stripped 2 bases from V and 8 bases from J, with 9 bases between. The CDR3 reads CASSLTTIEAFF. For the CDR3, the DNA is TGTGCCAGCAGTTTAACGACAATCGAAGCTTTCTTT.

There are a few counts of this clonotype. This chain joins TRBV4-1 and TRBJ1-2, with D unresolved. The V and J ends lost 0 bases and 4 bases respectively, with 12 bases between them. This CDR3 has 15 amino acids. Germline V gene sequence: CDR1 MGHRA, CDR2 YSYEKL. This chain's CDR3 is CASSQETGGSYGYTF. CDR3 sequence (DNA): TGCGCCAGCAGCCAAGAGACGGGCGGGAGCTATGGCTACACCTTC.

The rearrangement links TRBV12-3 or TRBV12-4 to TRBJ2-5, with D maybe TRBD2 (6 bases). The V end lost 6 bases, the J end lost 3 bases, and 14 bases lay between the germline ends. The CDR3 runs to 14 residues. The CDR3 is CASSRRGWEETQYF. The CDR3 DNA sequence: TGTGCCAGCAGCCGTCGGGGGTGGGAAGAGACCCAGTACTTC.

This clonotype showed up just a few times. The V and J genes are TRBV12-3 or TRBV12-4 and TRBJ2-3; TRBD1 aligns across 7 bases. CDR3 length: 17 amino acids. After removal of 2 bases from V and 0 bases from J, the junction contained 8 bases not matched to a gene. The CDR3 coding sequence is TGTGCCAGCAGTTTAACGGACAGGTGGGCTAGCACAGATACGCAGTATTTT. Protein product: CASSLTDRWASTDTQYF.